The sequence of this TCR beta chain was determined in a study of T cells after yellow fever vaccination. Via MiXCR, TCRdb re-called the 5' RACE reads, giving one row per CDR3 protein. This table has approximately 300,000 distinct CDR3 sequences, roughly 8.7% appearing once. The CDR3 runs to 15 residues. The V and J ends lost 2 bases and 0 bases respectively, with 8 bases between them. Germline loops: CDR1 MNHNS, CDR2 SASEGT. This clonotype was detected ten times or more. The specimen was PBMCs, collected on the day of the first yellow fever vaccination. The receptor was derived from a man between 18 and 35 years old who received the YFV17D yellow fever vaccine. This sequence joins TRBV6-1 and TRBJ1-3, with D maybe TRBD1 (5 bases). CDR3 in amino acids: CASSETGDSGNTIYF. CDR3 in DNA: TGTGCCAGCAGTGAAACGGGGGACTCTGGAAACACCATATATTTT.